This T cell receptor (beta chain) was retrieved from a study of T-cell memory formation after mild COVID-19. Trimming removed 3 bases from V and 4 bases from J, with 7 bases in between. This CDR3 is built from 12 residues. Germline V CDR1 and CDR2: MNHEY, SMNVEV (reference sequence). Study-wide results and limits: Clones that contracted clustered mainly in CM and EM if CD4+ and in EMRA if CD8+.

This clonotype was observed many times. The antigen is undetermined. TCRdb re-called the 5' RACE reads through MiXCR, storing one row per CDR3 protein. This repertoire shows 14,000 to 15,000 distinct CDR3 sequences, over 20% found once; its top ten account for 50% to 65%. The TCR originated in a man aged 18 to 30 who had mild COVID-19 (a few samples of this study predate the infection). Cell type and time point are not known. Sequencing was carried out using PBMCs or a T cell subset sorted from them (not recorded which). The genes are TRBV27 and TRBJ2-7, with D maybe TRBD1 (5 bases). The CDR3 DNA is TGTGCCAGCAGTTTCCAGGGTTACGAGCAGTACTTC. Its translation: CASSFQGYEQYF.